This paragraph reports one T cell receptor beta chain. Its matching antigen is unknown. The data are from a study of shared clonotypes between healthy human individuals. General study results and limits: Naive subsets, compared against memory subsets, generally had larger estimated richness values. Roughly 5% of naive CD4 clonotypes were shared across a handful of donors.

Replicate PCRs run on sorted subsets employed roughly 180 ng DNA, around 27,000 T cell genomes. Sequencing used immunoSEQ multiplex PCR; TCRdb keeps in-frame clones, though not all of them. The data show roughly 1.4 million clones, with around 98.5% seen just once and roughly 0.35% held by the top ten. The CDR3 is made up of 15 amino acids. Germline CDR1 reads MGHDK; CDR2 reads SYGVNS. The ends were cut back, 7 bases at V and 7 bases at J, with 19 bases in the middle. The investigators split CD4+ cells into a CD45RA+ naive subset and a CD45RA-negative memory subset. This clonotype was obtained from a man aged 25 to 40 in good health. The gene calls are TRBV25-1 and TRBJ1-4; D not resolved. Source material: naive CD4+ T cells sorted from blood. Subset of the sample: CD45RA+ positively selected. CDR3 nucleotide sequence: TGTGCCAGCATAGGGCCCTCGGAGATTGGTGAAAAACTGTTTTTT. This codes for CASIGPSEIGEKLFF.